The rows below give T cell receptor beta chains drawn from one sample of a study of shared clonotypes between healthy human individuals. The assay was immunoSEQ multiplex PCR, and TCRdb's table has in-frame clones only and misses some. In the table there are hundreds of thousands of clones, about 91% of which are singletons. Sequenced material: naive CD8+ T cells sorted from blood. All receptors come from a man younger than 40 in good health. Both conserved end residues are part of each CDR3. Each record gives: clone size, V gene, J gene, D gene, CDR3 protein, CDR3 DNA. A D gene is named only where the DNA matches it firmly. Clone size, where shown, is once, few, many, or a class for clones that have expanded.

-	TRBV5-1	TRBJ2-7	-	CASSLGGYEQYF	TGCGCCAGCAGCTTAGGAGGATACGAGCAGTACTTC
once	TRBV29-1	TRBJ1-2	-	CSVAGAEDFNYGYTF	TGCAGCGTTGCCGGGGCAGAAGATTTTAACTATGGCTACACCTTC
-	TRBV28	TRBJ2-5	-	CASSSLFEETQYF	TGTGCCAGCAGTTCTCTGTTCGAAGAGACCCAGTACTTC
-	TRBV9	TRBJ1-1	TRBD1	CASSVEGTGRERTEAFF	TGTGCCAGCAGCGTAGAGGGGACAGGGCGGGAAAGGACTGAAGCTTTCTTT
-	TRBV2	TRBJ2-1	-	CASNTGTLADNEQFF	TGTGCCAGCAATACAGGGACTCTTGCAGACAATGAGCAGTTCTTC
-	TRBV9	TRBJ2-5	-	CASSVGVATETQYF	TGTGCCAGCAGCGTAGGGGTAGCGACGGAGACCCAGTACTTC
-	TRBV5-1	TRBJ2-4	-	CASSLAGGNIQYF	TGCGCCAGCAGCTTGGCAGGAGGAAACATTCAGTACTTC
-	TRBV7-9	TRBJ2-1	-	CASSPPPGNEQFF	TGTGCCAGCAGCCCCCCTCCAGGGAATGAGCAGTTCTTC
-	TRBV11-1	TRBJ1-2	TRBD1	CASSLREDRVYGYTF	TGTGCCAGCAGCTTACGGGAAGACAGGGTCTATGGCTACACCTTC
-	TRBV6-1	TRBJ1-3	-	CASSEDRTGNTIYF	TGTGCCAGCAGTGAAGATCGGACCGGAAACACCATATATTTT
-	TRBV19	TRBJ2-7	TRBD1	CASSIVSRGSYEQYF	TGTGCCAGTAGTATAGTCTCCAGGGGGTCCTACGAGCAGTACTTC
-	TRBV27	TRBJ2-1	TRBD1	CASRAGQGLYNEQFF	TGTGCCAGCAGGGCGGGACAGGGCCTTTACAATGAGCAGTTCTTC
-	TRBV6-5	TRBJ2-7	-	CASSYYGAYEQYF	TGTGCCAGCAGTTACTACGGGGCTTACGAGCAGTACTTC
-	TRBV4-2	TRBJ1-1	-	CASSHLLGTEAFF	TGTGCCAGCAGCCACCTATTGGGCACTGAAGCTTTCTTT
-	TRBV14	TRBJ2-7	-	CASSQVIESGPHEQYF	TGTGCCAGCAGCCAAGTGATCGAATCAGGCCCACACGAGCAGTACTTC
-	TRBV28	TRBJ1-1	-	CASSLSSDILGENTEAFF	TGTGCCAGCAGTTTATCGTCGGATATCTTGGGGGAGAACACTGAAGCTTTCTTT
-	TRBV7-6	TRBJ2-3	TRBD2	CASSLVAGASTDTQYF	TGTGCCAGCAGCTTAGTAGCGGGAGCGAGCACAGATACGCAGTATTTT
-	TRBV27	TRBJ1-5	-	CASSTQGDQPQHF	TGTGCCAGCAGTACCCAAGGGGATCAGCCCCAGCATTTT
-	TRBV14	TRBJ2-7	-	CASSQEWSIQYEQYF	TGTGCCAGCAGCCAAGAGTGGTCAATCCAGTACGAGCAGTACTTC
-	TRBV27	TRBJ2-1	TRBD2	CASSLSAGAANNEQFF	TGTGCCAGCAGTTTATCCGCGGGAGCGGCGAACAATGAGCAGTTCTTC
once	TRBV6-5	TRBJ1-5	-	CASSYSGRNQPQHF	TGTGCCAGCAGTTACTCTGGAAGAAATCAGCCCCAGCATTTT
-	TRBV27	TRBJ2-1	TRBD2	CASSPGRLAGDYNEQFF	TGTGCCAGCAGTCCTGGGCGACTAGCGGGAGACTACAATGAGCAGTTCTTC
-	TRBV6-6	TRBJ2-1	-	CASGSSYNEQFF	TGTGCCAGCGGGAGCTCCTACAATGAGCAGTTCTTC
-	TRBV19	TRBJ2-7	-	CASSIAGTSYEQYF	TGTGCCAGTAGTATAGCGGGGACTTCCTACGAGCAGTACTTC
-	TRBV4-1	TRBJ1-2	TRBD1	CASSQGTGPNYGYTF	TGCGCCAGCAGCCAGGGGACAGGGCCTAACTATGGCTACACCTTC
once	TRBV7-9	TRBJ2-7	-	CASSSRDEGPHEQYF	TGTGCCAGCAGCTCCCGGGACGAAGGGCCCCACGAGCAGTACTTC
-	TRBV19	TRBJ1-1	-	CASSLEDSPNTEAFF	TGTGCCAGTAGTCTCGAGGACAGCCCGAACACTGAAGCTTTCTTT
-	TRBV18	TRBJ1-1	-	CATGGANTEAFF	TGTGCCACCGGGGGGGCGAACACTGAAGCTTTCTTT
once	TRBV11-2	TRBJ2-1	-	CASSLRGVAERSYNEQFF	TGTGCCAGCAGCTTACGAGGGGTAGCGGAGCGCTCCTACAATGAGCAGTTCTTC
-	TRBV27	TRBJ1-1	-	CASSTDPNSYMNTEAFF	TGTGCCAGCAGTACCGACCCCAACAGCTACATGAACACTGAAGCTTTCTTT
-	TRBV7-9	TRBJ1-2	-	CASSLVPAKGGYTF	TGTGCCAGCAGCTTAGTTCCCGCGAAAGGGGGCTACACCTTC
-	TRBV9	TRBJ2-3	TRBD2	CASSIGTSGGVDTQYF	TGTGCCAGCAGCATTGGGACTAGCGGAGGGGTAGATACGCAGTATTTT
-	TRBV4-1	TRBJ2-7	TRBD1	CASSLTGTGGEQYF	TGCGCCAGCAGCCTTACCGGGACAGGGGGCGAGCAGTACTTC
-	TRBV11-2	TRBJ2-1	TRBD1	CASSLVAGGEGEQFF	TGTGCCAGCAGCTTAGTGGCAGGGGGCGAGGGTGAGCAGTTCTTC
-	TRBV7-8	TRBJ2-1	-	CASSLSWDEQFF	TGTGCCAGCAGCTTATCCTGGGATGAGCAGTTCTTC
-	TRBV4-1	TRBJ2-7	TRBD1	CASSPDRGFDEQYF	TGCGCCAGCAGCCCGGACAGGGGCTTTGACGAGCAGTACTTC
-	TRBV29-1	TRBJ1-4	TRBD1	CSVAPSGGDEKLFF	TGCAGCGTTGCCCCTTCAGGGGGGGATGAAAAACTGTTTTTT
-	TRBV7-6	TRBJ2-7	TRBD2	CASSTTSGREGSYEQYF	TGTGCCAGCAGCACTACTAGCGGGAGGGAGGGGTCCTACGAGCAGTACTTC
-	TRBV7-2	TRBJ2-7	-	CASSLGGGSYEQYF	TGTGCCAGCAGCTTAGGCGGAGGGTCCTACGAGCAGTACTTC
-	TRBV5-4	TRBJ2-3	TRBD1	CASSLGIVTGYTDTQYF	TGTGCCAGCAGCTTGGGAATAGTGACAGGGTACACAGATACGCAGTATTTT
-	TRBV27	TRBJ2-3	TRBD2	CASSLWSSGGTDTQYF	TGTGCCAGCAGTTTATGGTCTAGCGGAGGCACAGATACGCAGTATTTT
-	TRBV11-2	TRBJ2-7	TRBD2	CASSSRLAGGPYEQYF	TGTGCCAGCAGCTCTCGACTAGCGGGAGGGCCCTACGAGCAGTACTTC
once	TRBV7-9	TRBJ2-5	TRBD2	CASSSGLAGVGETQYF	TGTGCCAGCAGTTCTGGACTAGCGGGAGTGGGGGAGACCCAGTACTTC
-	TRBV5-6	TRBJ2-3	-	CASSLFGLALGDTQYF	TGTGCCAGCAGCTTGTTCGGTCTAGCCCTAGGAGATACGCAGTATTTT
-	TRBV9	TRBJ2-3	-	CASSVGQHPDTQYF	TGTGCCAGCAGCGTCGGTCAACACCCAGATACGCAGTATTTT
-	TRBV2	TRBJ1-4	-	CASRPGRGQSATNEKLFF	TGTGCCAGCAGACCCGGGAGAGGGCAGAGTGCAACTAATGAAAAACTGTTTTTT